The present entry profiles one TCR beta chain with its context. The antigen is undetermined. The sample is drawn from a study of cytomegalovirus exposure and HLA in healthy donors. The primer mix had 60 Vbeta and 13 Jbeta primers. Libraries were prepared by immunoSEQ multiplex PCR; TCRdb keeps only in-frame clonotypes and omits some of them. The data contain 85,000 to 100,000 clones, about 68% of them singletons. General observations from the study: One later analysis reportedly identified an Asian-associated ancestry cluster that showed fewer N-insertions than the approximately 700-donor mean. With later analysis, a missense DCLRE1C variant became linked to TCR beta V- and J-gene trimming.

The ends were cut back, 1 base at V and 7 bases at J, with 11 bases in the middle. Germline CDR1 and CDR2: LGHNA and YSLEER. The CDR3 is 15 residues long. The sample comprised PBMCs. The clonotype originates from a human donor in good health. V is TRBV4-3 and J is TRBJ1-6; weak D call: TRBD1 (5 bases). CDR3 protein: CASSQGKGRNSPLHF. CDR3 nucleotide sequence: TGCGCCAGCAGCCAAGGAAAGGGGCGAAATTCACCCCTCCACTTT.